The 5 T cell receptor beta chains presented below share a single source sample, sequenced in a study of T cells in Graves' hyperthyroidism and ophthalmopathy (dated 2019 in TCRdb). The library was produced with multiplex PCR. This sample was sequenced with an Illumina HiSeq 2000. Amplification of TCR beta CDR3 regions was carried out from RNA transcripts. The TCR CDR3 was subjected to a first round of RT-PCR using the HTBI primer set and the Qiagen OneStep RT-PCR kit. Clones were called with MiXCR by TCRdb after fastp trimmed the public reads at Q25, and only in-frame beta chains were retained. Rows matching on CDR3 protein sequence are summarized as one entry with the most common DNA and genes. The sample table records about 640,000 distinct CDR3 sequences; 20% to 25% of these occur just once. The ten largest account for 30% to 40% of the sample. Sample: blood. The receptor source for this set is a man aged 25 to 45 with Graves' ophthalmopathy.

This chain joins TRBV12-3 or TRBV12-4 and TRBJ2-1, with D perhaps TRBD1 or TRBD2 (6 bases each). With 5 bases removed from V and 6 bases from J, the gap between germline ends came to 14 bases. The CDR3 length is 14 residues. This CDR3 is CASSDPGASNEQFF. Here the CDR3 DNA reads TGTGCCAGCAGTGACCCGGGGGCTTCCAATGAGCAGTTCTTC.

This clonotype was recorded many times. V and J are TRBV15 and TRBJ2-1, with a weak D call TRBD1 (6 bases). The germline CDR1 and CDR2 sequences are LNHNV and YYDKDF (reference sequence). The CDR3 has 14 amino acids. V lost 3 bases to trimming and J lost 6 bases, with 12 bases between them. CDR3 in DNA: TGTGCCACCAGCAGTGAGACAGGCTCCAATGAGCAGTTCTTC. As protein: CATSSETGSNEQFF.

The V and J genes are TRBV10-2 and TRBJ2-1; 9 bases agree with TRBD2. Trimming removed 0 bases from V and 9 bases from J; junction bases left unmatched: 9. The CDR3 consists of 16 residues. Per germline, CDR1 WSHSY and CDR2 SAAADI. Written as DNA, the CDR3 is TGCGCCAGCAGTGAGTCGATTCCAGCGGGAGGCAGTGAGCAGTTCTTC. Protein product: CASSESIPAGGSEQFF.

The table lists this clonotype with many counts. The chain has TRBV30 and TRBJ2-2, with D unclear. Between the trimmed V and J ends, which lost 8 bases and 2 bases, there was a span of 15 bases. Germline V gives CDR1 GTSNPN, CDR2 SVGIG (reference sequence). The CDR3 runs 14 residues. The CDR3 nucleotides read TGTGCCCTTCGAGGAGACGCCAACACCGGGGAGCTGTTTTTT. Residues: CALRGDANTGELFF.

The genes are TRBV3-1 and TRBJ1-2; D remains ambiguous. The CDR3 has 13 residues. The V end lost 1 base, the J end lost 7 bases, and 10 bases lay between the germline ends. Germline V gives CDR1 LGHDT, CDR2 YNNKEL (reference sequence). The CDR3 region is CASSQGRTPGYTF. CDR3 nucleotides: TGTGCCAGCAGCCAAGGCAGGACGCCTGGCTACACCTTC.